The rows below give T cell receptor beta chains drawn from one sample of a study of T cell responses to AZD1222 COVID-19 vaccine. Clones were sequenced by immunoSEQ multiplex PCR, and TCRdb holds only the in-frame ones, with some missing. The sample lists about 160,000 clones; around 90% were seen once. The sequencing here drew on peripheral blood, taken on day 0 of AZD1222 vaccination. These receptors came from an adult in good health. Both conserved end residues are part of each CDR3. The D gene is left open where the match is weak. Clone size is given for some rows only: seen once, a few or many times, or a class if the clone is expanded.

TRBV6-5,TRBJ1-4,.,.,CASRSPTATNEKLFF,TGTGCCAGCAGATCACCAACCGCAACTAATGAAAAACTGTTTTTT
TRBV29-1,TRBJ2-2,.,.,CSVDRPSNTGELFF,TGCAGCGTTGACCGGCCGTCGAACACCGGGGAGCTGTTTTTT
TRBV18,TRBJ1-5,.,TRBD1,CASSPPGQVGNQPQHF,TGTGCCAGCTCACCACCCGGACAGGTGGGCAATCAGCCCCAGCATTTT
TRBV4-3,TRBJ2-7,.,.,CASSHNPGLYEQYF,TGCGCCAGCAGCCATAATCCGGGGCTCTACGAGCAGTACTTC
TRBV10-1,TRBJ2-1,.,.,CASSESNGNEQFF,TGCGCCAGCAGTGAGTCGAACGGTAATGAGCAGTTCTTC
TRBV9,TRBJ2-7,.,TRBD2,CASSEGLAASYEQYF,TGTGCCAGCAGCGAAGGGCTAGCGGCTTCCTACGAGCAGTACTTC
TRBV14,TRBJ1-2,.,.,CASSQLANYGYTF,TGTGCCAGCAGCCAACTTGCTAACTATGGCTACACCTTC
TRBV6-5,TRBJ2-7,.,.,CASSRENGIRNEQYF,TGTGCCAGCAGCCGGGAGAACGGCATCAGGAACGAGCAGTACTTC
TRBV5-1,TRBJ2-7,.,.,CASSVNRGGDTYEQYF,TGCGCCAGCAGCGTAAACAGGGGAGGGGATACCTACGAGCAGTACTTC
TRBV18,TRBJ1-1,once,.,CASSPGGGSTEAFF,TGTGCCAGCTCACCCGGCGGGGGGAGCACTGAAGCTTTCTTT
TRBV11-3,TRBJ1-1,few,.,CASSLRTAHEAFF,TGTGCCAGCAGTCTGCGGACAGCCCATGAAGCTTTCTTT
TRBV7-2,TRBJ1-3,.,.,CASSPSSARSGNTIYF,TGTGCCAGCAGCCCGAGCTCAGCCCGCTCTGGAAACACCATATATTTT
TRBV7-2,TRBJ2-7,.,TRBD2,CASSQNPGLDPYEQYF,TGTGCCAGCAGCCAGAACCCGGGACTAGACCCCTACGAGCAGTACTTC
TRBV21-1,TRBJ2-7,.,.,CASSKQRHRDTDYEQYF,TGTGCCAGCAGCAAACAGCGCCACCGGGACACTGACTACGAGCAGTACTTC
TRBV28,TRBJ2-7,.,.,CASSLVGGEQYF,TGTGCCAGCAGTTTAGTAGGTGGCGAGCAGTACTTC
TRBV5-1,TRBJ2-4,.,.,CASSPGGVLAKNIQYF,TGCGCCAGCAGCCCCGGGGGAGTACTAGCCAAAAACATTCAGTACTTC
TRBV5-5,TRBJ2-7,.,TRBD2,CASSLTSGYEQYF,TGTGCCAGCAGCTTGACTAGCGGATACGAGCAGTACTTC
TRBV27,TRBJ2-2,.,.,CASSLLLPPLRGELFF,TGTGCCAGCAGTTTATTACTACCCCCGCTGCGAGGGGAGCTGTTTTTT
TRBV15,TRBJ2-1,.,.,CATSRESRRGSEQFF,TGTGCCACCAGCAGAGAGTCTAGGAGGGGCTCGGAGCAGTTCTTC
TRBV30,TRBJ1-6,.,TRBD1,CAWSRTRGQNNSPLHF,TGTGCCTGGAGTCGAACACGGGGACAGAATAATTCACCCCTCCACTTT
TRBV24-1,TRBJ2-5,.,TRBD1,CATRGQGEETQYF,TGTGCCACCAGGGGACAGGGGGAAGAGACCCAGTACTTC
TRBV7-9,TRBJ2-7,few,.,CASSLGRLTSYEQYF,TGTGCCAGCAGCTTAGGACGCCTCACCTCCTACGAGCAGTACTTC
TRBV28,TRBJ1-1,few,.,CASSFGVPEAFF,TGTGCCAGCAGTTTCGGGGTACCTGAAGCTTTCTTT
TRBV19,TRBJ2-1,.,.,CASSMIRSSYNEQFF,TGTGCCAGTAGTATGATCCGGAGCTCCTACAATGAGCAGTTCTTC
TRBV6-5,TRBJ2-5,once,.,CASSQYRDPGETQYF,TGTGCCAGCAGCCAATACAGGGATCCGGGGGAGACCCAGTACTTC
TRBV3-1/TRBV3-2,TRBJ1-3,.,.,CASSQTRGPGNTIYF,TGTGCCAGCAGCCAAACCAGGGGCCCTGGAAACACCATATATTTT
TRBV13,TRBJ1-1,once,.,CASSFLKRGNTEAFF,TGTGCCAGCAGCTTCCTCAAGAGGGGGAACACTGAAGCTTTCTTT